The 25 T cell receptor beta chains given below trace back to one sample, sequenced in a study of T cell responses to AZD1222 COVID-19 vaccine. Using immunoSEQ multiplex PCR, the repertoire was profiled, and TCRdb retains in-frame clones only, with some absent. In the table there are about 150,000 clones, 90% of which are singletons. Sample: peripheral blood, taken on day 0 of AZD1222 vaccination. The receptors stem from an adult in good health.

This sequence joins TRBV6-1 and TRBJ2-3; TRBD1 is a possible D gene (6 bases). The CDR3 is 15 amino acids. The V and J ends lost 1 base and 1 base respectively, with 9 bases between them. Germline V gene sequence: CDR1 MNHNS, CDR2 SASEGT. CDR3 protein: CASSEEAGGTDTQYF. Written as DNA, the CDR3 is TGTGCCAGCAGTGAAGAGGCAGGGGGCACAGATACGCAGTATTTT.

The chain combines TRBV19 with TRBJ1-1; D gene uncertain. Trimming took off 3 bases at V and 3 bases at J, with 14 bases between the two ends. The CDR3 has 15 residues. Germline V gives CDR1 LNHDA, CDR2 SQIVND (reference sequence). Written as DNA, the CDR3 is TGTGCCAGTAGTATCAAAGGGAGACGGGACACTGAAGCTTTCTTT. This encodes CASSIKGRRDTEAFF.

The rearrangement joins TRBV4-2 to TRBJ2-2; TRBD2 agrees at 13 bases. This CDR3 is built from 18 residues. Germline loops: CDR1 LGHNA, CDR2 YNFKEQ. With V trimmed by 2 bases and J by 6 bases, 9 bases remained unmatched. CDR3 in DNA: TGTGCCAGCAGCCAACCCGGACTAGCGGGAGTTGACGCCGGGGAGCTGTTTTTT. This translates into CASSQPGLAGVDAGELFF.

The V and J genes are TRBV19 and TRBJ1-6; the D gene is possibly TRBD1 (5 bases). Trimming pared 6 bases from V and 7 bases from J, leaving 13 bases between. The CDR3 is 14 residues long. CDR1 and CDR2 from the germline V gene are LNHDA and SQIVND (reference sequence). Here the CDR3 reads CASRRDRLNSPLHF. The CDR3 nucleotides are TGTGCCAGTAGGAGAGACAGATTGAATTCACCCCTCCACTTT.

The CDR3 is CASSFRGSGNTIYF. CDR3 coding DNA: TGTGCCAGCAGTTTTCGGGGCTCTGGAAACACCATATATTTT. V and J are TRBV6-2 or TRBV6-3 and TRBJ1-3; D uncertain. This CDR3 contains 14 residues. The germline V gene has CDR1 MNHEY and CDR2 SVGEGT. Trimming stripped 4 bases from V and 0 bases from J, with 7 bases between.

CDR3 protein: CASSLPSGDQETQYF. The DNA for the CDR3 is TGCGCCAGCAGCTTACCTAGCGGGGACCAAGAGACCCAGTACTTC. This chain joins TRBV5-1 and TRBJ2-5; 9 positions agree with TRBD2. Looked up from germline, CDR1 is SGHRS and CDR2 is YFSETQ. V lost 2 bases, J lost 0 bases, and 2 bases stayed unmatched. The CDR3 is 15 amino acids.

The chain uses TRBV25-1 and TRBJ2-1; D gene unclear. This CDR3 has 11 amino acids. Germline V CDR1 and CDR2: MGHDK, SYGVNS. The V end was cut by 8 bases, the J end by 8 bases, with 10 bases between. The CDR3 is CASSSTDEQFF. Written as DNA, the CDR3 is TGTGCCAGCTCCTCCACGGATGAGCAGTTCTTC. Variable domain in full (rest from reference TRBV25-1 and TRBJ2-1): EADIYQTPRYLVIGTGKKITLECSQTMGHDKMYWYQQDPGMELHLIHYSYGVNSTEKGDLSSESTVSRIRTEHFPLTLESARPSHTSQYLCASSSTDEQFFGPGTRLTVL.

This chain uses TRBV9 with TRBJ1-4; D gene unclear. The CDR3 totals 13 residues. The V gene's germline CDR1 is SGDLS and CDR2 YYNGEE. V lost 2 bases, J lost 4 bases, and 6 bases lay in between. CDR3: CASSVANNEKLFF. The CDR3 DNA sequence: TGTGCCAGCAGCGTGGCCAATAATGAAAAACTGTTTTTT.

The CDR3 loop is CASSQGPLSRDEQYF. CDR3 DNA: TGCGCCAGCAGCCAAGGTCCCCTCTCCCGGGACGAGCAGTACTTC. The V and J genes are TRBV4-1 and TRBJ2-7; D unresolved. The CDR3 has 15 amino acids. V shed 1 base and J shed 5 bases, with 15 bases lying between them. CDR1 is MGHRA, CDR2 YSYEKL, per germline.

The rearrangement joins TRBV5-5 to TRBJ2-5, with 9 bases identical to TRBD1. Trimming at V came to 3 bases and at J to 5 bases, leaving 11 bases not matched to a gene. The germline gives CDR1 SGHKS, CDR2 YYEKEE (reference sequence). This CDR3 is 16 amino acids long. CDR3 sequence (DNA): TGTGCCAGCAGCTCCCGGGACAGGGCGAGGTGGGAGACCCAGTACTTC. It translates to CASSSRDRARWETQYF.

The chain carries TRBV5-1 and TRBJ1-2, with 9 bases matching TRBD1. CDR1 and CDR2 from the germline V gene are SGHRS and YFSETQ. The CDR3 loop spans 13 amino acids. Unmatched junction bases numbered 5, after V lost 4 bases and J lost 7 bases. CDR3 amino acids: CASSVQGATGYTF. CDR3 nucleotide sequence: TGCGCCAGCAGCGTACAGGGGGCGACTGGCTACACCTTC.

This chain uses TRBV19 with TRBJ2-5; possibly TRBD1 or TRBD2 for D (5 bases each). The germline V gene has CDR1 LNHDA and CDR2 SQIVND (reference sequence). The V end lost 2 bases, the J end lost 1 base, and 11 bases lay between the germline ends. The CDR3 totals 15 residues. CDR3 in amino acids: CASSIRGGPQETQYF. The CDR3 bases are TGTGCCAGTAGTATAAGGGGCGGGCCCCAAGAGACCCAGTACTTC.

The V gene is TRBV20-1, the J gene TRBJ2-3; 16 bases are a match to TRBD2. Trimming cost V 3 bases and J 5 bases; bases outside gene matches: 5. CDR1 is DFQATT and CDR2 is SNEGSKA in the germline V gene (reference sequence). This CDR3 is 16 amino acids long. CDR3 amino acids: CSASGGLAGGLDTQYF. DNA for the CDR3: TGCAGTGCTAGTGGGGGACTAGCGGGAGGGTTAGATACGCAGTATTTT.

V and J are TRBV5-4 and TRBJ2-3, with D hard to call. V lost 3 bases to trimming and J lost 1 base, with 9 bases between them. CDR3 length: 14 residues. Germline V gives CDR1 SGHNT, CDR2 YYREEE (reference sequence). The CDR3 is CASSSSDGTDTQYF. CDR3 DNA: TGTGCCAGCAGCTCCTCAGATGGCACAGATACGCAGTATTTT.

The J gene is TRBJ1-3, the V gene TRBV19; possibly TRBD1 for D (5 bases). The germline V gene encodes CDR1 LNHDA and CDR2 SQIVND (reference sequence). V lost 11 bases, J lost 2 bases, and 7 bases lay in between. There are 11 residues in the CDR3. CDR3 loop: CAGGTGNTIYF. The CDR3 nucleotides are TGTGCCGGGGGGACTGGAAACACCATATATTTT.

CDR3 amino acids: CAWSDKKETRGEKLFF. The CDR3 DNA sequence: TGTGCCTGGAGTGATAAGAAGGAGACCCGAGGTGAAAAACTGTTTTTT. The V call is TRBV30, the J call TRBJ1-4; D unresolved. CDR1 GTSNPN and CDR2 SVGIG come from the germline V gene (reference sequence). V lost 1 base, J lost 7 bases, and 19 bases lay in between. The CDR3 sequence is 16 residues long. The whole variable domain, filled in from reference TRBV30 and TRBJ1-4, reads SQTIHQWPATLVQPVGSPLSLECTVEGTSNPNLYWYRQAAGRGLQLLFYSVGIGQISSEVPQNLSASRPQDRQFILSSKKLLLSDSGFYLCAWSDKKETRGEKLFFGSGTQLSVL.

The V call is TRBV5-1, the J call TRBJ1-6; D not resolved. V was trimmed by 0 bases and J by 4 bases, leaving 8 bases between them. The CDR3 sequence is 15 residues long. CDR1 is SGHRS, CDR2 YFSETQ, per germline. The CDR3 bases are TGCGCCAGCAGCTTGGTTCAGTCTTATAATTCACCCCTCCACTTT. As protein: CASSLVQSYNSPLHF.

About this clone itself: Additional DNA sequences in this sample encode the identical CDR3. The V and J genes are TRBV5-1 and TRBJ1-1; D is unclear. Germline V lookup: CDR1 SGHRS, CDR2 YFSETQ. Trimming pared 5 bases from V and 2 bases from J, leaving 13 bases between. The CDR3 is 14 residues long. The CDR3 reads CASSFLSGNTEAFF. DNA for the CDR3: TGCGCCAGCAGTTTTCTGTCGGGAAACACTGAAGCTTTCTTT.

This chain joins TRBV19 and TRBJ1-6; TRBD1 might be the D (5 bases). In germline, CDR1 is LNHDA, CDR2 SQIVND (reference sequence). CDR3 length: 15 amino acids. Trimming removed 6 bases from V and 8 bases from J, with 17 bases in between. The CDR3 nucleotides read TGTGCCAGTAGCCCCACTCCAGGGTTGGATTCACCCCTCCACTTT. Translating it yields CASSPTPGLDSPLHF.

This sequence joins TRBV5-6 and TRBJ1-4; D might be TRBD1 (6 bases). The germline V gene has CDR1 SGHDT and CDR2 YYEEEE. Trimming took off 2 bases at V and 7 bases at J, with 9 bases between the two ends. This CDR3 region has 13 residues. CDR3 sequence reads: CASSLLQGEKLFF. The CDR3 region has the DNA TGTGCCAGCAGCTTATTACAGGGTGAAAAACTGTTTTTT.

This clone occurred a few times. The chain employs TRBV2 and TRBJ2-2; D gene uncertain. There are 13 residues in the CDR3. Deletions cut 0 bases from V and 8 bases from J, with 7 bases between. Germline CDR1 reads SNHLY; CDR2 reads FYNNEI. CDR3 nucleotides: TGTGCCAGCAGTGAAGCGGTAATTGGGGAGCTGTTTTTT. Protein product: CASSEAVIGELFF. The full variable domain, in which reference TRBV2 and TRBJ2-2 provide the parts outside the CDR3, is EPEVTQTPSHQVTQMGQEVILRCVPISNHLYFYWYRQILGQKVEFLVSFYNNEISEKSEIFDDQFSVERPDGSNFTLKIRSTKLEDSAMYFCASSEAVIGELFFGEGSRLTVL.

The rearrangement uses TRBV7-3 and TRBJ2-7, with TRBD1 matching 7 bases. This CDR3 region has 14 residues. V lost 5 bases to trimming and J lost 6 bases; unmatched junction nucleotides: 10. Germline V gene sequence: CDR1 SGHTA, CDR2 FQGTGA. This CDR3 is CASSALQGTGEQYF. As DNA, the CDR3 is TGTGCCAGCAGCGCATTACAGGGGACGGGCGAGCAGTACTTC.

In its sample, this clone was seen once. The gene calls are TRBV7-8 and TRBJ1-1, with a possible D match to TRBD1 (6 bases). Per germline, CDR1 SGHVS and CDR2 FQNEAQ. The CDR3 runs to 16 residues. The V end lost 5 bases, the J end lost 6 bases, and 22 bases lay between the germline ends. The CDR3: CASSPQRGIGSAEAFF. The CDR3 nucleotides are TGTGCCAGCAGCCCCCAAAGGGGGATCGGTAGCGCTGAAGCTTTCTTT.

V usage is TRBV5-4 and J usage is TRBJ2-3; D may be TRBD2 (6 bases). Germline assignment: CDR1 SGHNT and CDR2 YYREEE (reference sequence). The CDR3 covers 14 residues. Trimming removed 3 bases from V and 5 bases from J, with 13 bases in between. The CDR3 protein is CASSYAGLGDTQYF. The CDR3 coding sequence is TGTGCCAGCAGCTACGCGGGGCTGGGAGATACGCAGTATTTT.

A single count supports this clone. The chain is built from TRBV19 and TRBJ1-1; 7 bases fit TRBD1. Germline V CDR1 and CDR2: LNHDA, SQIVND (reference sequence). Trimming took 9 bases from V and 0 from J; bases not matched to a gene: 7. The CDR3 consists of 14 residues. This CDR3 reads CASDMTGMNTEAFF. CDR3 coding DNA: TGTGCCAGCGACATGACAGGGATGAACACTGAAGCTTTCTTT.